Described below is a single T cell receptor (beta chain) sequence and its context. Generated by immunoSEQ multiplex PCR, the TCRdb table keeps only in-frame clones and is missing some. Among roughly 220,000 clones, roughly 76% were seen once, and the ten largest hold roughly 7.4%. The data belong to a study of blood T cell repertoires in COVID-19. The CDR3 has 13 amino acids. The V end lost 0 bases, the J end lost 7 bases, and 10 bases lay between the germline ends. Germline CDR1 reads SGHNT; CDR2 reads YYREEE (reference sequence). The gene calls are TRBV5-4 and TRBJ1-2; D may be TRBD1 (6 bases). The receptor was derived from a woman aged 80 or over with COVID-19, enrolled during active disease. Material: peripheral blood. CDR3 sequence (DNA): TGTGCCAGCAGCTTGGACAGGGAGGGTGGCTACACCTTC. Protein sequence: CASSLDREGGYTF.